This is a list of T cell receptor beta chains from one sample in a study of T cells in Graves' hyperthyroidism and ophthalmopathy. TCRdb analysed the multiplex PCR reads with MiXCR anew, one entry per CDR3 protein. The data show nearly 750,000 distinct CDR3 sequences, over 35% seen once. The sequenced sample was blood. All receptors come from a middle-aged woman with Graves' hyperthyroidism. Each CDR3 is given with its conserved first and last residue. Each record gives: CDR3 DNA, CDR3 protein, D gene, CDR3 length, clone size, V gene, J gene. The D gene is left open where the match is weak. Rows may omit the clone size; those that give it use once, few, many or a size class.

DNA: TGTGCCAGCAGCCGTCAGGGTCTGACGAACACTGAAGCTTTCTTT
CDR3: CASSRQGLTNTEAFF
D: -
length: 15
size: -
V: TRBV3-1
J: TRBJ1-1

DNA: TGTGCCAGCTCGGACAGAAGTTCACCCCTCCACTTT
CDR3: CASSDRSSPLHF
D: -
length: 12
size: many
V: TRBV13
J: TRBJ1-6

DNA: TGTGCCACTTCAGGAGATCAGCCCCAGCATTTT
CDR3: CATSGDQPQHF
D: -
length: 11
size: many
V: TRBV12-3/TRBV12-4
J: TRBJ1-5

DNA: TGTGCCAGCAGTCGCCCGACTGCGGCTTCGCGGTACAGTGAAGCTTTCTTT
CDR3: CASSRPTAASRYSEAFF
D: -
length: 17
size: -
V: TRBV25-1
J: TRBJ1-1

DNA: TGTGCCAGCAGCTTAGGCAGCCATGAAGCTTTCTTT
CDR3: CASSLGSHEAFF
D: -
length: 12
size: many
V: TRBV11-2
J: TRBJ1-1

DNA: TGTGCCAGCAGATCCCCCGGGATACGGACCGGGGAGCTGTTTTTT
CDR3: CASRSPGIRTGELFF
D: -
length: 15
size: -
V: TRBV6-5
J: TRBJ2-2

DNA: TGTGCCAGCAGACTCACCCAGAACACCGGGGAGCTGTTTTTT
CDR3: CASRLTQNTGELFF
D: -
length: 14
size: -
V: TRBV19
J: TRBJ2-2

DNA: TGTGCCAGCAGGACAGACAGGGGGCAAGAGACCCAGTACTTC
CDR3: CASRTDRGQETQYF
D: TRBD1
length: 14
size: -
V: TRBV7-9
J: TRBJ2-5

DNA: TGTGCCAGCAGCCCTCGGGACTTTGAGGACGAGCAGTACTTC
CDR3: CASSPRDFEDEQYF
D: -
length: 14
size: few
V: TRBV7-4
J: TRBJ2-7

DNA: TGTGCCAGCAGCGCCTACAGGGCGGACGAGACCCAGTACTTC
CDR3: CASSAYRADETQYF
D: -
length: 14
size: -
V: TRBV7-2
J: TRBJ2-5

DNA: TGTGCCAGTAGTATAGTCGGGGAGACCGGGGAGCTGTTTTTT
CDR3: CASSIVGETGELFF
D: -
length: 14
size: few
V: TRBV19
J: TRBJ2-2

DNA: TGTGCCAGCAGCCGGACAGGGGGGCCCGACGAGCAGTACTTC
CDR3: CASSRTGGPDEQYF
D: TRBD1
length: 14
size: -
V: TRBV14
J: TRBJ2-7

DNA: TGTGCCAGCAGTTTGGGAGGGGCAGGAGGGGCCAACGTCCTGACTTTC
CDR3: CASSLGGAGGANVLTF
D: TRBD2
length: 16
size: many
V: TRBV12-3/TRBV12-4
J: TRBJ2-6

DNA: TGTGCCAGCAGTTATATTGGCGGGATCTACGAGCAGTACTTC
CDR3: CASSYIGGIYEQYF
D: -
length: 14
size: -
V: TRBV25-1
J: TRBJ2-7

DNA: TGTGCCAGCCGTGGGGGACAGCTAGACAATGAAAAACTGTTTTTT
CDR3: CASRGGQLDNEKLFF
D: TRBD1
length: 15
size: many
V: TRBV2
J: TRBJ1-4

DNA: TGTGCCAGCAGCTTCGGGACAGGGGTGCAGACCCAGTACTTC
CDR3: CASSFGTGVQTQYF
D: TRBD1
length: 14
size: few
V: TRBV5-5
J: TRBJ2-5

DNA: TGTGCCAGCTGCCATAACTACGAGCAGTACTTC
CDR3: CASCHNYEQYF
D: -
length: 11
size: many
V: TRBV12-3/TRBV12-4
J: TRBJ2-7

DNA: TGTGCCAGCAGCCCGGGACTAGCGGGAGCTTGGGAGCAGTACTTC
CDR3: CASSPGLAGAWEQYF
D: TRBD2
length: 15
size: few
V: TRBV9
J: TRBJ2-7

DNA: TGTGCCAGCAGCCCCGAGATCCTAGCGGCCCTCCAAGGGACCCAGTACTTC
CDR3: CASSPEILAALQGTQYF
D: TRBD2
length: 17
size: -
V: TRBV7-2
J: TRBJ2-5

DNA: TGTGCCAGCGTTGGGGGCCCGGGAGTCTTT
CDR3: CASVGGPGVF
D: -
length: 10
size: few
V: TRBV6-7
J: TRBJ1-1

DNA: TGTGCCATCAGTGTTGACGGGGCGAACACCGGGGAGCTGTTTTTT
CDR3: CAISVDGANTGELFF
D: -
length: 15
size: -
V: TRBV10-3
J: TRBJ2-2

DNA: TGTGCCAGCAGCTTTTCGGTGAGGGCTTCACCCCTCCACTTT
CDR3: CASSFSVRASPLHF
D: -
length: 14
size: many
V: TRBV7-2
J: TRBJ1-6

DNA: TGTGCCAGCACCGACGGTGGGGCGGGAGGCCCTACTACCTACGAGCAGTACTTC
CDR3: CASTDGGAGGPTTYEQYF
D: TRBD2
length: 18
size: few
V: TRBV6-1
J: TRBJ2-7

DNA: TGTGCCACCCGGACAGGGGGAGGCGAGCAGTACTTC
CDR3: CATRTGGGEQYF
D: TRBD1
length: 12
size: many
V: TRBV10-3
J: TRBJ2-7

DNA: TGTGCCAGCAGTTCTGACTTACTTCGCTACACCTTC
CDR3: CASSSDLLRYTF
D: -
length: 12
size: many
V: TRBV12-3/TRBV12-4
J: TRBJ1-2

DNA: TGTGCCAGCAGCTTAACTAGCGGGAACGTGGGGAACGAGCAGTACTTC
CDR3: CASSLTSGNVGNEQYF
D: TRBD2
length: 16
size: -
V: TRBV7-9
J: TRBJ2-7

DNA: TGTGCCAGCAGCATAAATGAAGACACTGAAGCTTTCTTT
CDR3: CASSINEDTEAFF
D: -
length: 13
size: -
V: TRBV7-9
J: TRBJ1-1

DNA: TGTGCCAGCAGCCCCGGGGGGAGTACCAGCTATGGCTACACCTTC
CDR3: CASSPGGSTSYGYTF
D: -
length: 15
size: -
V: TRBV9
J: TRBJ1-2

DNA: TGTGCCAGCCTCACGGGGGGTAACTATGGCTACACCTTC
CDR3: CASLTGGNYGYTF
D: -
length: 13
size: many
V: TRBV12-3/TRBV12-4
J: TRBJ1-2

DNA: TGCAGCGTTGCGATAGGGGACGGAAGCACAGATACGCAGTATTTT
CDR3: CSVAIGDGSTDTQYF
D: -
length: 15
size: -
V: TRBV29-1
J: TRBJ2-3

DNA: TGTGCCAGTAATCGGGGGGAAATGGATGAAAAACTGTTTTTT
CDR3: CASNRGEMDEKLFF
D: -
length: 14
size: -
V: TRBV19
J: TRBJ1-4

DNA: TGTGCCAGTAGTATAATCGGTGGGAGCGATGGTTCACCCCTCCACTTT
CDR3: CASSIIGGSDGSPLHF
D: -
length: 16
size: many
V: TRBV19
J: TRBJ1-6

DNA: TGTGCCACCAGTGATCCGCCGGGACAGGGGAACACCGGGGAGCTGTTTTTT
CDR3: CATSDPPGQGNTGELFF
D: TRBD1
length: 17
size: -
V: TRBV24-1
J: TRBJ2-2

DNA: TGTGCCAGCATCGACACAGGGGGCGGGGATCAGCCCCAGCATTTT
CDR3: CASIDTGGGDQPQHF
D: TRBD1
length: 15
size: few
V: TRBV6-5
J: TRBJ1-5

DNA: TGTGCCGGGGGACAGACTAATAATTCACCCCTCCACTTT
CDR3: CAGGQTNNSPLHF
D: TRBD1
length: 13
size: many
V: TRBV19
J: TRBJ1-6

DNA: TGTGCCAGCAGTCGGCGGACAGTTAATGAAAAACTGTTTTTT
CDR3: CASSRRTVNEKLFF
D: -
length: 14
size: once
V: TRBV6-2/TRBV6-3
J: TRBJ1-4

DNA: TGCGCCAGCAAGCCTCTAGGGTCGGACACTGAAGCTTTCTTT
CDR3: CASKPLGSDTEAFF
D: -
length: 14
size: many
V: TRBV10-2
J: TRBJ1-1

DNA: TGTGCCAGCAGTTCGATCAGTGTGAACACTGAAGCTTTCTTT
CDR3: CASSSISVNTEAFF
D: -
length: 14
size: many
V: TRBV6-5
J: TRBJ1-1

DNA: TGTGCCAGCAGCTTAGACGAGACAAGGGCACCCCCCCACTTT
CDR3: CASSLDETRAPPHF
D: -
length: 14
size: -
V: TRBV11-3
J: TRBJ1-6

DNA: TGTGCCAGCACAGGACAGGGGGCTTATCAGCCCCAGCATTTT
CDR3: CASTGQGAYQPQHF
D: TRBD1
length: 14
size: -
V: TRBV5-1
J: TRBJ1-5

DNA: TGTGCCAGCAGGGCCGACTCCTACGTGCAGTACTTC
CDR3: CASRADSYVQYF
D: -
length: 12
size: -
V: TRBV2
J: TRBJ2-7

DNA: TGTGCCAGCAGCTTCCGCGGGTGGAGCTCCTACGAGCAGTACTTC
CDR3: CASSFRGWSSYEQYF
D: -
length: 15
size: few
V: TRBV28
J: TRBJ2-7

DNA: TGTGCCACCAGTGCGCTCGGCAGAACAGTCTTT
CDR3: CATSALGRTVF
D: -
length: 11
size: many
V: TRBV24-1
J: TRBJ1-1

DNA: TGCGCCAGCAGCTTAGGGGGGGCCGGAGTCTACGAGCAGTACTTC
CDR3: CASSLGGAGVYEQYF
D: -
length: 15
size: -
V: TRBV7-2
J: TRBJ2-7

DNA: TGTGCCAGCAGAGGGGGCGAGGGGCAGCCCCAGCATTTT
CDR3: CASRGGEGQPQHF
D: TRBD1
length: 13
size: few
V: TRBV11-2
J: TRBJ1-5